One sample yielded the 7 T cell receptor beta chains listed below, sequenced in a study of regulatory T cells in long-lasting Graves disease (dated by TCRdb to the early 2020s). Libraries were constructed by multiplex PCR. Sequencing was performed on an Illumina HiSeq 4000. iRepertoire HTBI primers and Arm-PCR amplification of CDR3 regions were used to construct TCR beta libraries. TCRdb reran the public reads through fastp at Q25 and MiXCR, keeping productive beta chains. Every distinct CDR3 protein forms one entry, paired with its most common genes and DNA. This sample is represented by about 430,000 distinct CDR3 sequences; around 20% of them were singletons. Roughly an eighth of the sample is held by the ten biggest clonotypes. The time point label, read with the paper, signifies: persistent/refractory GD, antithyroid drugs over 5 years with positive TRAb. For both TCR sequencing and RNA sequencing, RNA was extracted from PBMCs using TRIzol.

The material was peripheral blood mononuclear cells (PBMCs), obtained when the disease was refractory, from a patient treated with antithyroid drugs. All receptors come from a female donor with Graves disease.

This clonotype occurred many times. The chain joins TRBV2 to TRBJ1-4, with 7 bases that match TRBD1. The germline CDR1 and CDR2 sequences are SNHLY and FYNNEI. The CDR3 has 13 amino acids. The trim removed 6 bases at V and 8 bases at J, leaving 6 bases unmatched. The CDR3 is CASRQGVGEKLFF. CDR3 in DNA: TGTGCCAGCAGGCAGGGGGTCGGGGAAAAACTGTTTTTT. Based on the CDR3 plus reference TRBV2 and TRBJ1-4, the full variable domain is EPEVTQTPSHQVTQMGQEVILRCVPISNHLYFYWYRQILGQKVEFLVSFYNNEISEKSEIFDDQFSVERPDGSNFTLKIRSTKLEDSAMYFCASRQGVGEKLFFGSGTQLSVL.

The rearrangement links TRBV7-9 to TRBJ2-2; 7 nucleotides agree with TRBD1. CDR1 and CDR2 (germline): SEHNR, FQNEAQ (reference sequence). The CDR3 covers 14 residues. The V and J ends lost 5 bases and 4 bases, in that order; junction bases with no gene match: 4. CDR3 DNA sequence: TGTGCCAGCAGCACAGGGGCGCGCACCGGGGAGCTGTTTTTT. Its translation is CASSTGARTGELFF.

The sample holds many counts of this clonotype. This chain joins TRBV28 and TRBJ2-7, with 9 bases identical to TRBD2. With V trimmed by 3 bases and J by 7 bases, 13 bases remained unmatched. Looked up from germline, CDR1 is MDHEN and CDR2 is SYDVKM. CDR3 length: 16 amino acids. The DNA for the CDR3 is TGTGCCAGCAGTTTTCAACTAGCGGGCCCCCGGATTGAGCAGTACTTC. It is translated as CASSFQLAGPRIEQYF.

The table lists this clonotype with a few counts. The chain has TRBV4-1 and TRBJ1-1, with D possibly being TRBD1 (6 bases). Trimming took off 2 bases at V and 3 bases at J, with 10 bases between the two ends. The V gene's germline CDR1 is MGHRA and CDR2 YSYEKL. The CDR3 has 14 residues. The CDR3 loop is CASSQNPGDTEAFF. Written as DNA, the CDR3 is TGCGCCAGCAGCCAAAACCCAGGGGACACTGAAGCTTTCTTT.

This clonotype was detected ten times or more. The CDR3 loop reads CARPGGTSGSYEQYF. The DNA for the CDR3 is TGCGCCAGGCCCGGTGGGACTAGCGGGAGCTACGAGCAGTACTTC. V gene TRBV10-1 combines with J gene TRBJ2-7, with TRBD2 matching over 14 bases. V lost 9 bases, J lost 3 bases, and 7 bases stayed unmatched. Germline V gene data show CDR1 as WNHNN and CDR2 as SYGVQD (reference sequence). The length of the CDR3 is 15 residues.

The chain employs TRBV12-3 or TRBV12-4 and TRBJ2-3; a weak D match, TRBD1 (6 bases). The length of the CDR3 is 13 residues. Trimming pared 3 bases from V and 5 bases from J, leaving 9 bases between. The CDR3 DNA is TGTGCCAGCAGTTTTGGGACACAAGATACGCAGTATTTT. Amino acids: CASSFGTQDTQYF.

This clonotype was counted ten times or more. CDR3 loop: CASSQRMVYGYTF. For the CDR3, the DNA is TGTGCCAGCAGCCAGAGAATGGTCTATGGCTACACCTTC. The V and J genes are TRBV3-1 and TRBJ1-2; D gene unclear. The CDR3 sequence is 13 residues long. Trimming shortened V by 3 bases and J by 4 bases, and 9 bases separated the two germline ends. Germline CDR1 LGHDT, CDR2 YNNKEL (reference sequence). Full variable domain (remainder filled in from reference TRBV3-1 and TRBJ1-2): DTAVSQTPKYLVTQMGNDKSIKCEQNLGHDTMYWYKQDSKKFLKIMFSYNNKELIINETVPNRFSPKSPDKAHLNLHINSLELGDSAVYFCASSQRMVYGYTFGSGTRLTVV.